This is a list of T cell receptor beta chains from one sample in a study of cytomegalovirus exposure and HLA in healthy donors. Some clones are missing from TCRdb's copy, which holds only in-frame ones; the method was immunoSEQ multiplex PCR. This table has under 150,000 clones, 70% to 85% appearing once. Sequencing used PBMCs. These receptors all stem from a man aged 45-60 years in good health and CMV-seronegative. The CDR3 runs from the conserved cysteine through the conserved F or W.

v_call,j_call,cdr3_aa
TRBV4-3,TRBJ1-1,CASSQEGGGATEAFF
TRBV5-1,TRBJ2-7,CASSLAPGTGARRVYEQYF
TRBV6-5,TRBJ2-3,CASSPLAGGPDTQYF
TRBV2,TRBJ2-5,CASSGFGSGGTRTQETQYF
TRBV6-5,TRBJ2-3,CASSRSDTQYF
TRBV10-3,TRBJ2-3,CAISVERGTDTQYF
TRBV18,TRBJ1-4,CASSRGLASTNEKLFF
TRBV4-1,TRBJ1-2,CASSQPRGALSNYGYTF
TRBV5-1,TRBJ1-1,CASSLAFGANTEAFF
TRBV4-1,TRBJ1-1,CASSQGQGPNTEAFF
TRBV4-2,TRBJ2-3,CASSQEMSGGAGTDTQYF
TRBV30,TRBJ1-6,CAWSVPKLRNSPLHF
TRBV5-5,TRBJ1-1,CASSLGESDGGAFF